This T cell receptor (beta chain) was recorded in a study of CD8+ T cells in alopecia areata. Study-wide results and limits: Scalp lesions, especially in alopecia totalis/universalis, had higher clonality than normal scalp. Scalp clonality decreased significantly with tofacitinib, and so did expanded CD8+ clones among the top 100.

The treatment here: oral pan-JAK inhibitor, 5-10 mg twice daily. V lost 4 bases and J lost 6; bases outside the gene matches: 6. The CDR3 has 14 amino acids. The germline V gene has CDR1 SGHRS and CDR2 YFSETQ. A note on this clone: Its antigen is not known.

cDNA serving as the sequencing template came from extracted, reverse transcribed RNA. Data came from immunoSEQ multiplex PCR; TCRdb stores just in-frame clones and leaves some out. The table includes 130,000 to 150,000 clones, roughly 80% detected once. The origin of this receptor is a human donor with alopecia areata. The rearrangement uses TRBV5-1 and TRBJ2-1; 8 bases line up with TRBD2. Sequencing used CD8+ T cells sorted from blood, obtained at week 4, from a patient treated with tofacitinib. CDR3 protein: CASSPGLDSNEQFF. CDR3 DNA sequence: TGCGCCAGCAGCCCGGGACTAGACTCCAATGAGCAGTTCTTC.